This T cell receptor beta chain derives from a study of blood T cell repertoires in COVID-19 (TCRdb year 2020). In the study overall: Samples covering the acute and convalescent phases of COVID-19 were provided by collaborators in the United States, Italy and Spain. The repertoires were released in a freely available public database intended as a resource for research on the immune response to SARS-CoV-2. The prospective study material was composed of cDNA or gDNA derived from T cells, B-cell-depleted T cells, or PBMCs. HLA class I and class II types, where available, came from metadata supplied by the sample provider rather than from assay-based typing. Deeply sampled blood TCRbeta repertoires from subjects exposed to, actively infected with, or recovered from COVID-19 were included in the dataset. Sample metadata almost always included a de-identified subject ID, COVID-19 status, age in years and sex. The samples were drawn from two sources: the first 160 participants of the ongoing ImmuneRACE study, and approximately 1,300 subjects contributed by 6 global collaborators.

The CDR3 measures 16 amino acids from cysteine to phenylalanine. CDR3 DNA is the only sequence kept; it has 48 bases, read in frame from the first base. From the germline V gene, CDR1 is KGHSH and CDR2 is LQKENI. V is reduced by 1 base and J by 6 bases, leaving a spacing of 18 bases between them. Overall results and qualifications from the work: The quantity of clinical and demographic metadata differed by source and by participant and was supplied without curation.

Each collaborating institution followed its own protocols to collect whole blood in K2EDTA tubes. For TCRbeta analysis, collaborator samples were shipped as frozen whole blood, as isolated PBMCs, or as DNA extracted from either sample type. This clone showed up just once. Its antigen has not been determined. No qualities accompany the bases; no much larger clone lies one base away. TCRbeta CDR3 regions were amplified from genomic DNA by means of the immunoSEQ Assay, a bias-controlled multiplex PCR. The authors processed their data as follows. The number of nucleated cells in each sample was estimated from the amplification of reference gene primers within the assay. To quantify the absolute abundance of each unique TCRbeta CDR3 rearrangement, sequence reads were collapsed and filtered. For each sample, productive Simpson clonality was calculated as the square root of Simpson's diversity index across productive rearrangements. As stored in TCRdb, this immuneACCESS dataset retains in-frame rearrangements with V and J assigned. A fraction of the clones does not appear; measured against another copy, unresolved V genes explain less than half of the discrepancy, and the remainder lacks a known reason. V and J calls and clone size are as listed in that table; D and trimming were resolved from the DNA. The sample includes over 120,000 clones, with around 72% observed a single time. 1.9% of the sample is held by the ten biggest clonotypes.

The chain is encoded by TRBV18 joined to TRBJ1-2, with the D gene not confidently named. This TCR derives from a woman aged 60-75 years with acute or convalescent COVID-19. The sequenced sample consisted of peripheral blood. The nucleotides are TGTGCCAGCTCACCACAGGCAGGCCTCGCCGGGAATGGCTACACCTTC. It specifies CASSPQAGLAGNGYTF.